Listed here is a single T cell receptor (beta chain). TCRdb's copy holds only in-frame clones and misses some; the assay was immunoSEQ multiplex PCR. The sample yields 100,000 to 150,000 clones, approximately 90% seen once. The record originates from a study of T cell responses to AZD1222 COVID-19 vaccine. The specimen was peripheral blood, collected on day 0 of AZD1222 vaccination. The sequence was obtained from an adult in good health.

The CDR3 sequence is CSARDSIEQYF. CDR3 coding DNA: TGCAGTGCTAGAGATTCTATCGAGCAGTACTTC. The chain couples TRBV20-1 to TRBJ2-7; D uncertain. CDR1 and CDR2 from the germline V gene are DFQATT and SNEGSKA (reference sequence). Trimming shortened V by 0 bases and J by 6 bases, and 6 bases separated the two germline ends. This CDR3 spans 11 amino acids.